This T cell receptor (beta chain) was identified in a study of early T cells in non-severe SARS-CoV-2 infection (dated by TCRdb to about 2021). Regarding the research as a whole: TCR sequencing used bulk RNA from unsorted whole blood, so alpha and beta chains could not be paired.

Set within a cohort of healthcare workers in London, UK, this nested case-control study involved weekly PCR testing of nasopharyngeal swabs along with blood sampling. Healthcare workers were enrolled in the week of the UK lockdown, from 23 to 31 March 2020, and were followed every week for up to roughly 15 weeks. Paper-wide results and their limitations: VDJdb matching was skewed toward anti-spike CD8 responses and likely underestimated virus-specific expansions, missing private and CD4 specificities.

The library was made by 5' RACE. Sequencing took place on a NextSeq 500. To correct for sequencing error and PCR bias, the TCR library protocol tagged individual cDNA molecules with unique molecular identifiers. Sequencing covered both TCR alpha and beta chains, and within each sample the abundances of alpha and beta sequences were tightly co-correlated. Concerning the study's data processing: Decombinator V4 was used to annotate the V gene, J gene and CDR3 of the TCR sequences. TCRs were defined as expanded if a significant change between any two time points was detected under a Poisson model with p below 0.0001. TCR abundances were normalised to the total number of TCRs sequenced per sample and expressed as counts per million. MAIT TCRs were defined by TRAV1-2 paired with TRAJ12, TRAJ20 or TRAJ33, and iNKT TCRs by TRAV10 paired with TRAJ18. A search of VDJdb, accessed on 1 November 2021, was run for TCRs annotated to CMV, EBV and SARS-CoV-2, with TCRs annotated for multiple antigens excluded. Starting from the raw public reads, TCRdb applied fastp trimming at Q25, assembled clones with MiXCR and retained in-frame beta chains. Under each unique CDR3 protein, matching rows form one entry showing the most common genes and DNA. The V and J calls were not made by the authors but by TCRdb's processing. The sample table shows 84,000 or so distinct CDR3 sequences, and roughly an eighth are seen once. About 2.6% of the sample rests with the top ten.

Clipping removes 6 bases from V and 3 bases from J, with 7 as the unmatched junction base count. The CDR3 contains 15 residues, cysteine and phenylalanine counted. CDR3 DNA only is kept here, 45 bases in frame from base 1. The germline V gene gives CDR1 as MNHEY and CDR2 as SVGEGT. In the case of this clonotype: This clone's antigen is unknown. The sample holds no much larger clone one base away, and base qualities are not on file.

Sequenced input: whole blood. The receptor's source is an adult who was a healthcare worker with PCR-confirmed SARS-CoV-2 infection or an uninfected control (not recorded which). The chain was built from TRBV6-2 or TRBV6-3 and TRBJ1-5; TRBD1 fits 8 bases in the junction. At the DNA level, the sequence is TGTGCCAGCAGAAAGGGACAGGTATACAATCAGCCCCAGCATTTT. Translated, this is CASRKGQVYNQPQHF.